This T cell receptor (beta chain) is from a study of graft-versus-host responses after intestinal transplantation. About the research overall: Grafts were multivisceral, liver-intestinal, or isolated intestinal. For approximately 3 years after anti-thymocyte globulin induction, all recipients took tacrolimus and steroids.

Using immunoSEQ multiplex PCR, the repertoire was profiled, and TCRdb retains in-frame clones only, with some absent. The profile shows about 110,000 clones, roughly 95% of them singletons. Concerning this clone itself: Its antigen is as yet unknown.

There are 17 residues in the CDR3. CDR1 and CDR2 from the germline V gene are SGHRS and YFSETQ. V gave up 0 bases and J gave up 6 bases; unmatched junction bases: 7. The sequence was obtained from a human donor who received an intestinal transplant. The sequencing used unstimulated CD8+ T cells sorted from spleen or lymph node cells, collected before intestinal transplant. The chain uses TRBV5-1 and TRBJ2-1; 12 bases line up with TRBD2. The CDR3 nucleotides are TGCGCCAGCAGCTTGGGGACTAGCGGGATCCTGTTCAATGAGCAGTTCTTC. Amino acid sequence: CASSLGTSGILFNEQFF.